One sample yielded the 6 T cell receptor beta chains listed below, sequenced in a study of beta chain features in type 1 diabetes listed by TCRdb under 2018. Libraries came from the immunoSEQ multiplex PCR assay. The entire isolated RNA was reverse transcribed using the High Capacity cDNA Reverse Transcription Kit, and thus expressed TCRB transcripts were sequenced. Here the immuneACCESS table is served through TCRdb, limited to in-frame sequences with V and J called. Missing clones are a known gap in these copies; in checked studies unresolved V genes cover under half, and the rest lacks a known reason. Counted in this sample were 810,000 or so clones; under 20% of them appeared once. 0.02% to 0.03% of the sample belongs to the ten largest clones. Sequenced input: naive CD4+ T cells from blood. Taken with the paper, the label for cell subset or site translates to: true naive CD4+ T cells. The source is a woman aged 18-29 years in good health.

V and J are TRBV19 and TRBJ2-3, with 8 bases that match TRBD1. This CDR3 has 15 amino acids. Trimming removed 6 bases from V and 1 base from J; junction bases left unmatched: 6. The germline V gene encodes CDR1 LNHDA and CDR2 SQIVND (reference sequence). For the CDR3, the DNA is TGTGCCAGTAGGGTACTGGGACAGGGCACAGATACGCAGTATTTT. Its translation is CASRVLGQGTDTQYF.

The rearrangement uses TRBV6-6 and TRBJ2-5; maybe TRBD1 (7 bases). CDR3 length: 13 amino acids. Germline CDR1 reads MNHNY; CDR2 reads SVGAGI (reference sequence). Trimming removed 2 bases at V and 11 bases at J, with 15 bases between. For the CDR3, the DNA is TGTGCCAGCAGTTACGACAGGGTAGCGGAGCAGTACTTC. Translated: CASSYDRVAEQYF.

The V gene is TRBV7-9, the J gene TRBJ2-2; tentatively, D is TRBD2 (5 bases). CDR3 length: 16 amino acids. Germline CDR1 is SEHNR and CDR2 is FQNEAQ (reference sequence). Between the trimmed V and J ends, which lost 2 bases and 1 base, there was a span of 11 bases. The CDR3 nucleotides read TGTGCCAGCAGCTTAAGAGGGAATAAGAACACCGGGGAGCTGTTTTTT. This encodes CASSLRGNKNTGELFF.

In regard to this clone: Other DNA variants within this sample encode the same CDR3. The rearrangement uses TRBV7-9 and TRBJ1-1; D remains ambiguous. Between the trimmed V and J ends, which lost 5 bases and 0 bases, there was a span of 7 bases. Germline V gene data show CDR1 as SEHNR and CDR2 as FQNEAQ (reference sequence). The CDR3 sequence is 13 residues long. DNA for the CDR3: TGTGCCAGCAGCCCTTCTGTGAACACTGAAGCTTTCTTT. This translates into CASSPSVNTEAFF. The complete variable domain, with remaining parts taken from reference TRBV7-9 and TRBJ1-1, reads DTGVSQNPRHKITKRGQNVTFRCDPISEHNRLYWYRQTLGQGPEFLTYFQNEAQLEKSRLLSDRFSAERPKGSFSTLEIQRTEQGDSAMYLCASSPSVNTEAFFGQGTRLTVV.

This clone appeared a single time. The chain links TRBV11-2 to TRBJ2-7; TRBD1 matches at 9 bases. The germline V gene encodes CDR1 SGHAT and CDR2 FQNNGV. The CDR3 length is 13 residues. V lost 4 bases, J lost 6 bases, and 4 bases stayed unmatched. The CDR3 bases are TGTGCCAGCAGCTCTCGACAGGGGGGCGAGCAGTACTTC. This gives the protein CASSSRQGGEQYF.

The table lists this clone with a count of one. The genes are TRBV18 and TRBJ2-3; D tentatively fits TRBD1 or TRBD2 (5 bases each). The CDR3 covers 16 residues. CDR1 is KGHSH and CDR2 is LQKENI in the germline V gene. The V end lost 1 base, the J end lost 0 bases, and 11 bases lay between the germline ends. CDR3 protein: CASSPLGTPSTDTQYF. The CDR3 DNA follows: TGTGCCAGCTCACCACTTGGGACCCCTAGCACAGATACGCAGTATTTT. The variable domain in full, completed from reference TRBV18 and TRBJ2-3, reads NAGVMQNPRHLVRRRGQEARLRCSPMKGHSHVYWYRQLPEEGLKFMVYLQKENIIDESGMPKERFSAEFPKEGPSILRIQQVVRGDSAAYFCASSPLGTPSTDTQYFGPGTRLTVL.